Described below is a single T cell receptor (beta chain) sequence and its context. Authors' data handling: Amplification of reference gene primers provided the estimated nucleated cell counts. Data came from immunoSEQ multiplex PCR; TCRdb stores just in-frame clones and leaves some out. V and J calls and clone size come straight from that table; D and trimming were deduced from the DNA. The profile shows roughly 340,000 clones, around 90% of them singletons. This record belongs to a study of blood T cell repertoires in COVID-19. Background on the study: Sites in the United States, Italy and Spain provided acute and convalescent COVID-19 samples. Nucleic acid was either cDNA or gDNA, and it came from T cells, B-cell-depleted T cells, or PBMCs.

Germline V gene lookup returns CDR1 MNHEY and CDR2 SVGAGI. The V end was cut by 7 bases, the J end by 4 bases, with 11 bases between. The CDR3 consists of 13 residues. J is TRBJ1-5 and V is TRBV6-5, with unresolved D. Material for sequencing was peripheral blood. The TCR comes from a woman between 18 and 29 years old who had recovered from COVID-19. CDR3 sequence (DNA): TGTGCCAGCACCAGGATTGGGAATCAGCCCCAGCATTTT. It translates to CASTRIGNQPQHF.